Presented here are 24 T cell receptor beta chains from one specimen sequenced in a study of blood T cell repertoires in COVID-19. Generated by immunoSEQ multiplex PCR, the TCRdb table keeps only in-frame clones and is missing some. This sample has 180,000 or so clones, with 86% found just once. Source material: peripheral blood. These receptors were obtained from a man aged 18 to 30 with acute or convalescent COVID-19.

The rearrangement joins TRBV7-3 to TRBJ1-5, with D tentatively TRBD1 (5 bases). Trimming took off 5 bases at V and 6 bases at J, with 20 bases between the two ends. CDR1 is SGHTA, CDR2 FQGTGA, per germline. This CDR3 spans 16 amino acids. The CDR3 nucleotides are TGTGCCAGCAGCGCATACCCAGGGTTTCGTGGTCAGCCCCAGCATTTT. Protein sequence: CASSAYPGFRGQPQHF.

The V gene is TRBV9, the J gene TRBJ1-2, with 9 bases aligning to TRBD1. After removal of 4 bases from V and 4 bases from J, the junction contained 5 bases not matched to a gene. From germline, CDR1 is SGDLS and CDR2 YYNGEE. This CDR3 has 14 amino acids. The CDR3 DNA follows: TGTGCCAGCAGCCGGGACAGGGAGAGCTATGGCTACACCTTC. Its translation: CASSRDRESYGYTF.

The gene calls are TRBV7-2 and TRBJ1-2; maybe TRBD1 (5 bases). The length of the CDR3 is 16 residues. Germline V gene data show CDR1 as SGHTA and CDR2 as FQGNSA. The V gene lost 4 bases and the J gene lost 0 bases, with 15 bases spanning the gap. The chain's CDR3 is CASSSQAAETNYGYTF. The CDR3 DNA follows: TGTGCCAGCAGCTCACAGGCGGCTGAGACTAACTATGGCTACACCTTC.

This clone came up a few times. CDR3 in DNA: TGCGCCAGCACCTCCGGACAGGGGAATGGCTACACCTTC. This encodes CASTSGQGNGYTF. The J gene is TRBJ1-2, the V gene TRBV5-1; 9 nucleotides agree with TRBD1. Germline CDR1 reads SGHRS; CDR2 reads YFSETQ. Germline trimming cut 6 bases from V and 6 bases from J; bases unmatched to any gene: 6. The CDR3 spans 13 residues.

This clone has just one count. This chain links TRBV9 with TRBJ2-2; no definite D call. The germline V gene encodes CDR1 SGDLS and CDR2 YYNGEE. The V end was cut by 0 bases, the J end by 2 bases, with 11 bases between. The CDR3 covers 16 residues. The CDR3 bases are TGTGCCAGCAGCGTAGAGCCCTTTTCAAACACCGGGGAGCTGTTTTTT. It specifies CASSVEPFSNTGELFF.

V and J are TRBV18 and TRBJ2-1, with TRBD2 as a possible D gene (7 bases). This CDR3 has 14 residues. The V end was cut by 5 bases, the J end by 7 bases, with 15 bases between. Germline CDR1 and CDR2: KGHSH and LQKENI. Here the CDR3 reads CASSAGLDRNEQFF. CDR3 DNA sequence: TGTGCCAGCTCAGCAGGACTAGACAGGAATGAGCAGTTCTTC. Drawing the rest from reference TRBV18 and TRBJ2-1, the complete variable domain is NAGVMQNPRHLVRRRGQEARLRCSPMKGHSHVYWYRQLPEEGLKFMVYLQKENIIDESGMPKERFSAEFPKEGPSILRIQQVVRGDSAAYFCASSAGLDRNEQFFGPGTRLTVL.

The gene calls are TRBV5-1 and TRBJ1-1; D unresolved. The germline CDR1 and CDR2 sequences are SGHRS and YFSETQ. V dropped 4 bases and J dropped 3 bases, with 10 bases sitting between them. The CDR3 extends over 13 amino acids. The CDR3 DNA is TGCGCCAGCAGCCGCGGTCGGGACACTGAAGCTTTCTTT. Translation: CASSRGRDTEAFF.

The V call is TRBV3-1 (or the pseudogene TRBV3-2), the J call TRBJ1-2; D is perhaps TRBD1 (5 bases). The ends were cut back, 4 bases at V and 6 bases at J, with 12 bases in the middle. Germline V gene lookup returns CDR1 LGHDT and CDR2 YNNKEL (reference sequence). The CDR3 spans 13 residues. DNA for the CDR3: TGTGCCAGCAGCCGGGGCACACATCATGGCTACACCTTC. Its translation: CASSRGTHHGYTF.

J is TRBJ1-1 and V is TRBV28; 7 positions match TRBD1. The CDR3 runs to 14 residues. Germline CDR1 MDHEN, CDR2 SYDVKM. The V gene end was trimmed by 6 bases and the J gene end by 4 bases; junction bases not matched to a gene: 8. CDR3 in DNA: TGTGCCAGCAGCGATTCCTACAGGGGCACTGAAGCTTTCTTT. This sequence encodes CASSDSYRGTEAFF.

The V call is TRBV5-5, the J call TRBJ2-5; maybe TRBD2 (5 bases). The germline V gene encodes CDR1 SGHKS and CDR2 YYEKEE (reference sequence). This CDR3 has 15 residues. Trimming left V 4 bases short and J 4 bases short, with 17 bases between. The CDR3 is CASSPDPGGLETQYF. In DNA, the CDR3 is TGTGCCAGCAGCCCCGACCCTGGAGGTTTAGAGACCCAGTACTTC.

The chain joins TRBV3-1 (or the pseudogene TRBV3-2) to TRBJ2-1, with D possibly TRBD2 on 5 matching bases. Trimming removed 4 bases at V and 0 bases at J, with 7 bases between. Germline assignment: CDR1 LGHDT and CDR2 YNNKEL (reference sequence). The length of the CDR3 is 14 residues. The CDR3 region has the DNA TGTGCCAGCAGCCGGAGGAGCTCCTACAATGAGCAGTTCTTC. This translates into CASSRRSSYNEQFF.

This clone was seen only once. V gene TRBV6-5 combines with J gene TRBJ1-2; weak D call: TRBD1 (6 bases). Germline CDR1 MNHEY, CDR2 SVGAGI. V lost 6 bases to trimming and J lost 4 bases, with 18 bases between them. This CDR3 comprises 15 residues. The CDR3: CASRPHRVKGYGYTF. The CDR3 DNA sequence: TGTGCCAGCAGACCCCACAGGGTTAAAGGCTATGGCTACACCTTC.

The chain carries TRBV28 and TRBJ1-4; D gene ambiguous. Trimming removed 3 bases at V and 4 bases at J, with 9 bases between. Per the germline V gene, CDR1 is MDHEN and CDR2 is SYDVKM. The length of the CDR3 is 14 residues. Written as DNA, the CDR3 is TGTGCCAGCAGTTTTATTGGGAGTAATGAAAAACTGTTTTTT. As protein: CASSFIGSNEKLFF.

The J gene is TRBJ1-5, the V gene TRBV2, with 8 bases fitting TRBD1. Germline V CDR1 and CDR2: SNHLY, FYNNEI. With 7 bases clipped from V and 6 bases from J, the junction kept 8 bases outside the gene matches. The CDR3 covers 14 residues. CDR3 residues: CASNLPGGGQPQHF. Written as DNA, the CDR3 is TGTGCCAGCAATCTACCAGGGGGCGGTCAGCCCCAGCATTTT.

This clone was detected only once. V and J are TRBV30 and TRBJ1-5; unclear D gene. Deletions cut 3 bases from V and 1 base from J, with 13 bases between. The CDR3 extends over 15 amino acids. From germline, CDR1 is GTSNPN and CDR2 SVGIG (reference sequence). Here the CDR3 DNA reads TGTGCCTGGAGCGAAAGGTGGAGGAGCAATCAGCCCCAGCATTTT. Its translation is CAWSERWRSNQPQHF.

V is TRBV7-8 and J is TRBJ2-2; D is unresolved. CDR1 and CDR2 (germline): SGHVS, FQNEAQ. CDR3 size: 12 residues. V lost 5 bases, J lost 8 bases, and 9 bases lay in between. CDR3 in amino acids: CASSPAFGELFF. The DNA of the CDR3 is TGTGCCAGCAGCCCTGCGTTTGGGGAGCTGTTTTTT. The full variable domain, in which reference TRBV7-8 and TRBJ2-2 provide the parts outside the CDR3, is GAGVSQSPRYKVAKRGQDVALRCDPISGHVSLFWYQQALGQGPEFLTYFQNEAQLDKSGLPSDRFFAERPEGSVSTLKIQRTQQEDSAVYLCASSPAFGELFFGEGSRLTVL.

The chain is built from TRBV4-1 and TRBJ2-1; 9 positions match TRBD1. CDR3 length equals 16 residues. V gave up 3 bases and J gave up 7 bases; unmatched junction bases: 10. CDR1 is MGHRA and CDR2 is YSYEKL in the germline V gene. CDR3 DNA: TGCGCCAGCAGCCACTTGACAGGGGGTTTAGGTAATGAGCAGTTCTTC. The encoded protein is CASSHLTGGLGNEQFF.

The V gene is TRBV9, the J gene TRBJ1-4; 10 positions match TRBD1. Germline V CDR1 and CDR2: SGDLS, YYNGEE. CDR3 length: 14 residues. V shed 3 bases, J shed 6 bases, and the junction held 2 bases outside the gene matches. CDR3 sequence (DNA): TGTGCCAGCAGCGAGGGGACAGGGGATGAAAAACTGTTTTTT. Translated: CASSEGTGDEKLFF.

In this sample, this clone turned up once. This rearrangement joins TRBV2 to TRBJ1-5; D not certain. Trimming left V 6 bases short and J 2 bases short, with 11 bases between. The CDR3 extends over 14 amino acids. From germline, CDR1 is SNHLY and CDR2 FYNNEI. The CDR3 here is CASREGIRNQPQHF. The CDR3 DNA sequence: TGTGCCAGCAGAGAGGGTATCCGCAATCAGCCCCAGCATTTT.

The DNA for the CDR3 is TGTGCCAGCAGCTTAGGAACAGGGTCCTACGAGCAGTACGTC. Its translation is CASSLGTGSYEQYV. The V and J genes are TRBV7-9 and TRBJ2-7; a possible D gene is TRBD1 (6 bases). V lost 1 base and J 1 base, leaving 8 bases between the germline ends. This CDR3 is 14 amino acids long. Germline CDR1 and CDR2: SEHNR and FQNEAQ (reference sequence).

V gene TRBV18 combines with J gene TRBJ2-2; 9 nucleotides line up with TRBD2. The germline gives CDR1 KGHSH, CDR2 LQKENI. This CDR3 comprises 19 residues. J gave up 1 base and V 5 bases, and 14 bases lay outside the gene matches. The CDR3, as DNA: TGTGCCAGCTCATCATTCGGCCCCCTTAGCGGGGGGAACACCGGGGAGCTGTTTTTT. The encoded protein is CASSSFGPLSGGNTGELFF. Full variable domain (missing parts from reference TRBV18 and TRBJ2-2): NAGVMQNPRHLVRRRGQEARLRCSPMKGHSHVYWYRQLPEEGLKFMVYLQKENIIDESGMPKERFSAEFPKEGPSILRIQQVVRGDSAAYFCASSSFGPLSGGNTGELFFGEGSRLTVL.

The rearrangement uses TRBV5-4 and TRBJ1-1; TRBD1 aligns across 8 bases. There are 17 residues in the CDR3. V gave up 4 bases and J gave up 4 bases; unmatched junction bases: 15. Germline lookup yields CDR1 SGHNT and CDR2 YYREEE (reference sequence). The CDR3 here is CASSALVTGTGGTEAFF. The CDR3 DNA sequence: TGTGCCAGCAGCGCGCTGGTCACCGGGACAGGCGGCACTGAAGCTTTCTTT.

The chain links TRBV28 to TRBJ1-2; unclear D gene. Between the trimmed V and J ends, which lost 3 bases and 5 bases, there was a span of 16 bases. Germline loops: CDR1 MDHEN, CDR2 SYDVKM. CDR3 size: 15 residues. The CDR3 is CASSFVAGGGYGYTF. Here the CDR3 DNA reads TGTGCCAGCAGTTTTGTAGCGGGCGGTGGGTATGGCTACACCTTC.

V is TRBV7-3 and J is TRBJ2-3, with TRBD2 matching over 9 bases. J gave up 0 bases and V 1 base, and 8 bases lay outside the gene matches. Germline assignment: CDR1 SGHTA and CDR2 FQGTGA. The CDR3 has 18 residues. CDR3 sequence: CASSLRGSGGTSTDTQYF. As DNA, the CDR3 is TGTGCCAGCAGCTTAAGGGGTAGCGGGGGAACTAGCACAGATACGCAGTATTTT.